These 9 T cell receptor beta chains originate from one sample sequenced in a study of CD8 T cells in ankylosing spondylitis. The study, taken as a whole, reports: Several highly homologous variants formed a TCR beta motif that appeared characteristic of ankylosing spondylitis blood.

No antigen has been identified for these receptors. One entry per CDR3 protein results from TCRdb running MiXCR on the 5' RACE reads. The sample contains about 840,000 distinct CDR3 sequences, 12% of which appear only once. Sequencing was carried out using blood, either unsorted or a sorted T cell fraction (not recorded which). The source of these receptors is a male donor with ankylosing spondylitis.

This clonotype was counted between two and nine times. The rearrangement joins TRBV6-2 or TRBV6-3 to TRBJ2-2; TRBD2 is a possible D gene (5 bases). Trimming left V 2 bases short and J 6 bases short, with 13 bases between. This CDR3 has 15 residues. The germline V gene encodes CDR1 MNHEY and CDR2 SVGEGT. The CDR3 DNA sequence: TGTGCCAGCAGTTACGACTACAGCAGTGCCGGGGAGCTGTTTTTT. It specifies CASSYDYSSAGELFF.

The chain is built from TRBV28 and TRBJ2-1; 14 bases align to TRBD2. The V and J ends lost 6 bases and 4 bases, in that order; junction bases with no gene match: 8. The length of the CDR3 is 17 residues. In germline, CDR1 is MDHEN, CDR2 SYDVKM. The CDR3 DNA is TGTGCCAGCAGAGACGGGACTAGCGGGGGATCTTACAATGAGCAGTTCTTC. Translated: CASRDGTSGGSYNEQFF.

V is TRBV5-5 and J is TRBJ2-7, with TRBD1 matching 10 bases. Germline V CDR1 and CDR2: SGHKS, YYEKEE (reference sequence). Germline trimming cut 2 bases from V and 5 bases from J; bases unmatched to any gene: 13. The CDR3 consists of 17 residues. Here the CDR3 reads CASSFENTGTGDHEQYF. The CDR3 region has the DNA TGTGCCAGCAGCTTCGAAAACACCGGGACAGGGGACCACGAGCAGTACTTC.

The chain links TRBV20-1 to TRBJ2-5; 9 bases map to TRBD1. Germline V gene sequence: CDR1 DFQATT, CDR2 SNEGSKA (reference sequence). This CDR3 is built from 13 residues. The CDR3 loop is CSPHRDREETQYF. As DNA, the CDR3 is TGCAGCCCGCACCGGGACAGGGAAGAGACCCAGTACTTC.

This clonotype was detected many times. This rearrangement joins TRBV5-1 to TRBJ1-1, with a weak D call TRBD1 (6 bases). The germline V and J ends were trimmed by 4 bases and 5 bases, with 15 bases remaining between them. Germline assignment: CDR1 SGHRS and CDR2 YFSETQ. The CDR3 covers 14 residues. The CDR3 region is CASSAQGRGTEAFF. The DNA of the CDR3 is TGCGCCAGCAGCGCTCAGGGGAGAGGAACTGAAGCTTTCTTT.

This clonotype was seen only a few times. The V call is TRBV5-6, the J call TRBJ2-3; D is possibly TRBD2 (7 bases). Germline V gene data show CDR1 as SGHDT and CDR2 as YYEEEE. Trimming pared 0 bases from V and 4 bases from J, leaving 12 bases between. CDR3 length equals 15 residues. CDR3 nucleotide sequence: TGTGCCAGCAGCTTGGTGGGCGGGGGCGCAGATACGCAGTATTTT. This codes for CASSLVGGGADTQYF.

The DNA for the CDR3 is TGCAGCGTAGAGGACGGAGACAATCAGCCCCAGCATTTT. Its protein is CSVEDGDNQPQHF. The chain joins TRBV29-1 to TRBJ1-5; unclear D gene. The germline V and J ends were trimmed by 6 bases and 3 bases, with 12 bases remaining between them. CDR1 and CDR2 (germline): SQVTM, ANQGSEA. This CDR3 is 13 amino acids long.

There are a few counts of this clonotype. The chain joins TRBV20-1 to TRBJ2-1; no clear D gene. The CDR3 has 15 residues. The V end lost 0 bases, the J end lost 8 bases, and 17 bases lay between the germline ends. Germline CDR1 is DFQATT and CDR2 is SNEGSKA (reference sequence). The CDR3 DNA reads TGCAGTGCTAGAGAAGTAATAAGAATTCTCGATGAGCAGTTCTTC. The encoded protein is CSAREVIRILDEQFF.

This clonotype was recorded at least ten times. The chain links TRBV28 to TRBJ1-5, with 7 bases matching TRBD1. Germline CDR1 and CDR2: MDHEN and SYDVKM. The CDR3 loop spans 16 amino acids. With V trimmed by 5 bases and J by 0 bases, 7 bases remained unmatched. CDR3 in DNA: TGTGCCAGCAGTCGGGACAGTCCTCTTAGCAATCAGCCCCAGCATTTT. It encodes CASSRDSPLSNQPQHF.